The rows below give T cell receptor beta chains drawn from one sample of a study. Each CDR3 protein gets one entry after TCRdb re-called the 5' RACE reads with MiXCR. Here the sample spans several thousand distinct CDR3 sequences, around 42% being singletons. Sequencing was carried out using Tregs sorted from a lymph node. The source of these receptors is a female donor with breast cancer. Each CDR3 is given with its conserved first and last residue. Fields, in order: J gene, V gene, D gene, CDR3 protein. The D gene is left open where the match is weak.

TRBJ2-1	TRBV6-4	TRBD2	CVSSGLAGGIPEPSSYNEQFF
TRBJ2-1	TRBV7-7	-	CASSLGVDSVIYEQFF
TRBJ2-1	TRBV5-1	-	CASSLPGQYNEQFF
TRBJ2-7	TRBV4-2	-	CASSQIGYEQYF
TRBJ2-5	TRBV6-2/TRBV6-3	-	CASSYSETQYF
TRBJ1-1	TRBV13	-	CASSFGRTEAFF
TRBJ1-2	TRBV29-1	-	CSATDGSYGYTF
TRBJ1-1	TRBV6-6	TRBD1	CASSQTGGTEAFF
TRBJ2-1	TRBV9	TRBD2	CASSSSKRDLDEQFF
TRBJ1-2	TRBV20-1	-	CSATAVDSNGYTF
TRBJ2-1	TRBV7-2	TRBD2	CASSLGLAGALEQFF
TRBJ1-5	TRBV24-1	-	CATSGQYSNQPQHF
TRBJ2-1	TRBV7-3	TRBD2	CASSLSPGLAGYNEQFF
TRBJ1-4	TRBV6-5	-	CASSDGRNPHEKLFF
TRBJ2-2	TRBV27	TRBD2	CASSFLAGGPGELFF